The 13 T cell receptor beta chains presented below share a single source sample, sequenced in a study of T-cell memory formation after mild COVID-19. TCRdb fed the 5' RACE reads into MiXCR, producing one record per CDR3 protein. The sample yields about 250,000 distinct CDR3 sequences, 15% seen once. The source material was PBMCs or a T cell subset sorted from them (not recorded which). These receptors came from an adult woman who had mild COVID-19 (a few samples of this study predate the infection). Cell type and time point are not known.

This clonotype came up a few times. The V and J genes are TRBV5-1 and TRBJ2-2; D perhaps matches TRBD1 (6 bases). Per the germline V gene, CDR1 is SGHRS and CDR2 is YFSETQ. V dropped 4 bases and J dropped 4 bases, with 11 bases sitting between them. The CDR3 covers 14 residues. CDR3 in DNA: TGCGCCAGCAGCGACCGGACAGCCACCGGGGAGCTGTTTTTT. It encodes CASSDRTATGELFF.

This sequence joins TRBV30 and TRBJ2-7, with unresolved D. Germline loops: CDR1 GTSNPN, CDR2 SVGIG (reference sequence). The CDR3 consists of 12 residues. Trimming pared 0 bases from V and 3 bases from J, leaving 6 bases between. The CDR3 nucleotides read TGTGCCTGGAGTGTAGGGATCTACGAGCAGTACTTC. Translation: CAWSVGIYEQYF.

In its sample, this clonotype was seen a few times. This rearrangement joins TRBV5-1 to TRBJ1-2, with D uncertain. The CDR3 contains 11 residues. Looked up from germline, CDR1 is SGHRS and CDR2 is YFSETQ. With 4 bases removed from V and 3 bases from J, the gap between germline ends came to 4 bases. The chain's CDR3 is CASSPDYGYTF. CDR3 DNA: TGCGCCAGCAGCCCCGACTATGGCTACACCTTC. Drawing the rest from reference TRBV5-1 and TRBJ1-2, the complete variable domain is KAGVTQTPRYLIKTRGQQVTLSCSPISGHRSVSWYQQTPGQGLQFLFEYFSETQRNKGNFPGRFSGRQFSNSRSEMNVSTLELGDSALYLCASSPDYGYTFGSGTRLTVV.

In this sample, this clonotype turned up a few times. The V gene is TRBV5-1, the J gene TRBJ2-2; D unclear. Germline loops: CDR1 SGHRS, CDR2 YFSETQ. The CDR3 runs 15 residues. Trimming removed 0 bases from V and 1 base from J, with 7 bases in between. The CDR3 sequence is CASSLDSRNTGELFF. CDR3 sequence (DNA): TGCGCCAGCAGCTTGGACAGCAGGAACACCGGGGAGCTGTTTTTT.

The chain recombines TRBV19 with TRBJ2-2; TRBD1 matches at 9 bases. The V gene's germline CDR1 is LNHDA and CDR2 SQIVND (reference sequence). CDR3 length equals 16 residues. Trimming took 2 bases from V and 4 from J; bases not matched to a gene: 5. The CDR3 DNA is TGTGCCAGTAGTATAATGGGACAGGGACTCACCGGGGAGCTGTTTTTT. Translated, it gives CASSIMGQGLTGELFF. The full variable domain, rest sourced from reference TRBV19 and TRBJ2-2, is DGGITQSPKYLFRKEGQNVTLSCEQNLNHDAMYWYRQDPGQGLRLIYYSQIVNDFQKGDIAEGYSVSREKKESFPLTVTSAQKNPTAFYLCASSIMGQGLTGELFFGEGSRLTVL.

This clonotype was recorded a few times. V gene TRBV6-5 combines with J gene TRBJ1-4; 9 bases fit TRBD1. The V and J ends lost 10 bases and 6 bases, in that order; junction bases with no gene match: 9. The CDR3 is made up of 14 amino acids. Germline loops: CDR1 MNHEY, CDR2 SVGAGI. CDR3 amino acids: CAIKGQGGDEKLFF. For the CDR3, the DNA is TGTGCCATAAAGGGACAGGGCGGGGATGAAAAACTGTTTTTT.

There are a few counts of this clonotype. The V call is TRBV7-9, the J call TRBJ2-5, with D unresolved. Germline-derived CDR1 and CDR2 are SEHNR and FQNEAQ (reference sequence). CDR3 length: 13 residues. The germline V and J ends were trimmed by 1 base and 4 bases, with 7 bases remaining between them. The CDR3 DNA follows: TGTGCCAGCAGCTTAGTATCCCTAGAGACCCAGTACTTC. Residues: CASSLVSLETQYF. The complete variable domain, with remaining parts taken from reference TRBV7-9 and TRBJ2-5, reads DTGVSQNPRHKITKRGQNVTFRCDPISEHNRLYWYRQTLGQGPEFLTYFQNEAQLEKSRLLSDRFSAERPKGSFSTLEIQRTEQGDSAMYLCASSLVSLETQYFGPGTRLLVL.

This clonotype has just a few counts. The chain couples TRBV3-1 to TRBJ2-1; no reliable D call. The CDR3 has 16 residues. Germline assignment: CDR1 LGHDT and CDR2 YNNKEL (reference sequence). V lost 4 bases, J lost 4 bases, and 17 bases lay in between. CDR3 protein: CASSPRVGSTYNEQFF. The CDR3 coding sequence is TGTGCCAGCAGCCCCCGCGTCGGGTCCACGTACAATGAGCAGTTCTTC.

This clonotype was recorded at least ten times. The V gene is TRBV5-4, the J gene TRBJ2-5; no clear D. Trimming removed 0 bases at V and 4 bases at J, with 10 bases between. The CDR3 loop spans 14 amino acids. From germline, CDR1 is SGHNT and CDR2 YYREEE (reference sequence). This CDR3 is CASSLEGKGETQYF. For the CDR3, the DNA is TGTGCCAGCAGCTTGGAAGGAAAGGGAGAGACCCAGTACTTC.

The genes are TRBV24-1 and TRBJ2-4, with D maybe TRBD1 (5 bases). V was clipped by 3 bases and J by 6 bases, with 14 bases between them. Germline assignment: CDR1 KGHDR and CDR2 SFDVKD. The CDR3 length is 15 residues. CDR3 nucleotide sequence: TGTGCCACCAGTGATCCAGGGTCGGCGGCAAACATTCAGTACTTC. It specifies CATSDPGSAANIQYF.

The rearrangement joins TRBV6-5 to TRBJ2-1; 10 bases are a match to TRBD2. V trimming: 2 bases; J trimming: 7 bases; junction bases outside the gene matches: 5. Germline V gives CDR1 MNHEY, CDR2 SVGAGI. This CDR3 is built from 15 residues. CDR3 loop: CASSYSGRGLNEQFF. The CDR3 region has the DNA TGTGCCAGCAGTTACAGCGGGAGGGGGTTGAATGAGCAGTTCTTC.

The rearrangement uses TRBV3-1 and TRBJ2-7, with 10 bases lining up with TRBD2. There are 15 residues in the CDR3. Losses at the gene ends were 4 bases for V and 3 bases for J; bases not matched to a gene: 6. Germline V gene data show CDR1 as LGHDT and CDR2 as YNNKEL (reference sequence). The CDR3 region has the DNA TGTGCCAGCAGCCGAGCTAGCGGGGGAAGCTACGAGCAGTACTTC. Its protein product is CASSRASGGSYEQYF.

The chain links TRBV7-2 to TRBJ2-7; TRBD2 matches 10 bases. Trimming at V came to 5 bases and at J to 7 bases, leaving 11 bases not matched to a gene. The CDR3 is 15 residues long. Germline V lookup: CDR1 SGHTA, CDR2 FQGNSA. CDR3 in amino acids: CASSLSGRALNEQYF. CDR3 DNA: TGTGCCAGCAGCCTAAGCGGGAGGGCCCTAAATGAGCAGTACTTC.